The rows below give T cell receptor beta chains drawn from one sample of a study of blood T cell repertoires in COVID-19. Produced via immunoSEQ multiplex PCR; TCRdb's table is partial and in-frame only. The data contain 170,000 or so clones, around four fifths of them singletons. Material for sequencing was peripheral blood. The receptors derive from a woman in her 70s with COVID-19, enrolled during active disease. Each CDR3 is given with its conserved first and last residue. D genes are given only for firm matches. Where a row states a size, it is once, few, many or the class of an expanded clone; other rows omit it.

v_gene: TRBV24-1
abundance: NA
d_gene: TRBD1
j_gene: TRBJ2-5
CDR3nt: TGTGCCACCAGTGACCCCGGGACAGATCAAGAGACCCAGTACTTC
CDR3aa: CATSDPGTDQETQYF

v_gene: TRBV7-2
abundance: NA
d_gene: NA
j_gene: TRBJ2-1
CDR3nt: TGTGCCAGCAGCTCCCCCCGCGGAAACAATGAGCAGTTCTTC
CDR3aa: CASSSPRGNNEQFF

v_gene: TRBV5-1
abundance: NA
d_gene: NA
j_gene: TRBJ1-2
CDR3nt: TGCGCCAGCAGCTTCAGGGGAAGGAAGGATGGCTACACCTTC
CDR3aa: CASSFRGRKDGYTF

v_gene: TRBV18
abundance: many
d_gene: TRBD1
j_gene: TRBJ1-5
CDR3nt: TGTGCCAGCTCACCAGACAGGGGGGATAGCAATCAGCCCCAGCATTTT
CDR3aa: CASSPDRGDSNQPQHF

v_gene: TRBV9
abundance: few
d_gene: TRBD1
j_gene: TRBJ2-5
CDR3nt: TGTGCCAGCAGCAGCGACAGGGCTTTAGGCGAGACCCAGTACTTC
CDR3aa: CASSSDRALGETQYF

v_gene: TRBV25-1
abundance: NA
d_gene: TRBD1
j_gene: TRBJ2-5
CDR3nt: TGTGCCAGCAGTGCTTCCCAGGGGGCCGGGGAGACCCAGTACTTC
CDR3aa: CASSASQGAGETQYF

v_gene: TRBV18
abundance: NA
d_gene: NA
j_gene: TRBJ2-5
CDR3nt: TGTGCCAGCTCGACGGGTACTCCAAAAGAGACCCAGTACTTC
CDR3aa: CASSTGTPKETQYF

v_gene: TRBV7-8
abundance: NA
d_gene: NA
j_gene: TRBJ2-7
CDR3nt: TGTGCCAGCAGCTTACGACAGAACTCCTACGAGCAGTACTTC
CDR3aa: CASSLRQNSYEQYF

v_gene: TRBV9
abundance: NA
d_gene: NA
j_gene: TRBJ2-2
CDR3nt: TGTGCCAGCAGCGTTAGCGGGGAGCTGTTTTTT
CDR3aa: CASSVSGELFF

v_gene: TRBV4-1
abundance: once
d_gene: NA
j_gene: TRBJ1-2
CDR3nt: TGCGCCAGCAGCCAGAGGAACTCCCAGGGATATGGCTACACCTTC
CDR3aa: CASSQRNSQGYGYTF